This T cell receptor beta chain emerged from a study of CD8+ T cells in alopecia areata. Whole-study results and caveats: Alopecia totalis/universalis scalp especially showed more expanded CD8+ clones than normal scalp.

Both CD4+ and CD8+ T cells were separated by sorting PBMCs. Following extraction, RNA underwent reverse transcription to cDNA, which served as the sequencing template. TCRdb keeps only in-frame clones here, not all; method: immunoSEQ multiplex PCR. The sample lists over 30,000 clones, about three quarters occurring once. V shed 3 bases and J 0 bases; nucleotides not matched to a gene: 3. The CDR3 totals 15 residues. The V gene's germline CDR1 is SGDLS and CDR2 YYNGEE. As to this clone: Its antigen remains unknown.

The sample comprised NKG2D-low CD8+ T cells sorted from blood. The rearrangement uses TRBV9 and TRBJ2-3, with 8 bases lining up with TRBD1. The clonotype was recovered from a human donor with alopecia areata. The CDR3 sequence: CASSGGQASTDTQYF. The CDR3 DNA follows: TGTGCCAGCAGCGGGGGACAGGCTAGCACAGATACGCAGTATTTT.